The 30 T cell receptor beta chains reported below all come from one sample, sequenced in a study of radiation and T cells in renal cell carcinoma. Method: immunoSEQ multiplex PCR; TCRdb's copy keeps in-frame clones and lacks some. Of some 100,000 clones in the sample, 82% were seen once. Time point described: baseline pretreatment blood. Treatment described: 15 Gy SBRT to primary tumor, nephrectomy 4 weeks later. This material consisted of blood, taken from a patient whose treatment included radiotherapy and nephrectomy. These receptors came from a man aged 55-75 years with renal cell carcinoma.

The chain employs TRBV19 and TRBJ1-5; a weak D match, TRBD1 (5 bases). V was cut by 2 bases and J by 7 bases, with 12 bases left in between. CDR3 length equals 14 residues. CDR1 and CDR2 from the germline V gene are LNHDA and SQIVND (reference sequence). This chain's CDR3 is CASSISRVGQPQHF. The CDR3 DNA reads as TGTGCCAGTAGTATAAGCAGGGTGGGGCAGCCCCAGCATTTT.

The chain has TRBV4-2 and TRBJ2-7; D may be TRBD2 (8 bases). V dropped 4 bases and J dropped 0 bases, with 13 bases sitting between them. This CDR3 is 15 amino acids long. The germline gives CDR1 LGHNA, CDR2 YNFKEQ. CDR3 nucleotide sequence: TGTGCCAGCAGCCCTCGGGAGGGGGCCTCCTACGAGCAGTACTTC. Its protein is CASSPREGASYEQYF.

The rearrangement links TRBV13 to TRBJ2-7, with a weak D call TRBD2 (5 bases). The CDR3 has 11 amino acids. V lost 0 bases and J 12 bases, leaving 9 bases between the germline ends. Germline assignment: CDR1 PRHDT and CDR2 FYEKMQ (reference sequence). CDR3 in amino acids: CASSLGGEGYF. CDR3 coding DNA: TGTGCCAGCAGCTTAGGGGGAGAGGGGTACTTC.

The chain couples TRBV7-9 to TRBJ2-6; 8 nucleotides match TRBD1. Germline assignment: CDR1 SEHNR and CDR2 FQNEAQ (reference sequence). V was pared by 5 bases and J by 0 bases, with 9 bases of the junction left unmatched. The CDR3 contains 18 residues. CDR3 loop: CASSRAGQGLSGANVLTF. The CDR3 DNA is TGTGCCAGCAGCCGAGCTGGACAGGGACTCTCTGGGGCCAACGTCCTGACTTTC.

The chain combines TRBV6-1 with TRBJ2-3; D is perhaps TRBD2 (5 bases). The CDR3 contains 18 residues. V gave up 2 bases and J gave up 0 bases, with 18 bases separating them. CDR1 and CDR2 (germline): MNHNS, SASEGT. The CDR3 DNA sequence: TGTGCCAGCAGTGAATTCCTGCCTGGCCGGACTAGCACAGATACGCAGTATTTT. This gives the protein CASSEFLPGRTSTDTQYF.

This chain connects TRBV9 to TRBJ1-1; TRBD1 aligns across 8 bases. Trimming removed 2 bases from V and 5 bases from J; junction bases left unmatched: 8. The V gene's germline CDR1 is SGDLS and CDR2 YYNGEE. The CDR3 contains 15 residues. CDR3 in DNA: TGTGCCAGCAGCGTGCGACAGGGGTTCGGGACTGAAGCTTTCTTT. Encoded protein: CASSVRQGFGTEAFF.

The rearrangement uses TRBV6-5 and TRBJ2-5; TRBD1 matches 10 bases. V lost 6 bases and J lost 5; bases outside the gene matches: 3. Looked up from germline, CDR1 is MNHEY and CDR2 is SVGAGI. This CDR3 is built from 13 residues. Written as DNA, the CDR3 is TGTGCCAGCAGGGGGACAGGGGTGGAGACCCAGTACTTC. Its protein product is CASRGTGVETQYF.

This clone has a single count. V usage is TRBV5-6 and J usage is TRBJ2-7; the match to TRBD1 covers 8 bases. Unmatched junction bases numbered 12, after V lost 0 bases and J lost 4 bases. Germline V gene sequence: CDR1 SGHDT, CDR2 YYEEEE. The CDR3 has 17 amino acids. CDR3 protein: CASSLGTGSRRVYEQYF. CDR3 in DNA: TGTGCCAGCAGCTTGGGGACAGGGTCAAGGAGAGTTTACGAGCAGTACTTC.

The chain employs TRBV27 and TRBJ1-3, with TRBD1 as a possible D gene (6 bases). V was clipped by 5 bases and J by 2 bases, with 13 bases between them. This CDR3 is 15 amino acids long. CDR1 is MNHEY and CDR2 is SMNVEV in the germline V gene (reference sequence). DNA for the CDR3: TGTGCCAGCAGTACATTTGAGGGGGCTGGAAACACCATATATTTT. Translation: CASSTFEGAGNTIYF.

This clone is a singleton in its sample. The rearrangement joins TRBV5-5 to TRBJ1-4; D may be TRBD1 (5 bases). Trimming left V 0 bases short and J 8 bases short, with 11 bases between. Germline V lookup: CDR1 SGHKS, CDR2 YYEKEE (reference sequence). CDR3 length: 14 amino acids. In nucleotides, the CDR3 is TGTGCCAGCAGCTTGGCCAGGGCGGGGGAAAAACTGTTTTTT. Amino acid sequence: CASSLARAGEKLFF. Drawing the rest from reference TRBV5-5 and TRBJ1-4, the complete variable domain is DAGVTQSPTHLIKTRGQQVTLRCSPISGHKSVSWYQQVLGQGPQFIFQYYEKEERGRGNFPDRFSARQFPNYSSELNVNALLLGDSALYLCASSLARAGEKLFFGSGTQLSVL.

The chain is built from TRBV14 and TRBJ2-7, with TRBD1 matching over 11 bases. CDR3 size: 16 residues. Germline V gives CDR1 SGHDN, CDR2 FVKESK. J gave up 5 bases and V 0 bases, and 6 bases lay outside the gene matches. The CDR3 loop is CASSQDRGQGGHEQYF. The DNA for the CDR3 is TGTGCCAGCAGCCAAGATCGGGGACAGGGGGGCCACGAGCAGTACTTC.

CDR3 region: CASSIVGSTDTQYF. CDR3 in DNA: TGTGCCAGTAGTATAGTGGGGTCAACAGATACGCAGTATTTT. The V and J genes are TRBV19 and TRBJ2-3; D remains unclear. V was cut by 1 base and J by 3 bases, with 8 bases left in between. Looked up from germline, CDR1 is LNHDA and CDR2 is SQIVND (reference sequence). This CDR3 region has 14 residues.

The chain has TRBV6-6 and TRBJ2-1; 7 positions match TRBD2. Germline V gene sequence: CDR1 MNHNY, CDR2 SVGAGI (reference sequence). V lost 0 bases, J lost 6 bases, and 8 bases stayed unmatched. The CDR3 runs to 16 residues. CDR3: CASSYSGRADFNEQFF. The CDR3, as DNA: TGTGCCAGCAGTTACTCTGGGAGGGCCGATTTCAATGAGCAGTTCTTC.

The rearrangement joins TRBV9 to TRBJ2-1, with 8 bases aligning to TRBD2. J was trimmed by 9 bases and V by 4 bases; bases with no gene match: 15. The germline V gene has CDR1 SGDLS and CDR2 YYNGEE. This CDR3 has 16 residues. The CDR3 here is CASSPRGAGEGGEQFF. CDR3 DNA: TGTGCCAGCAGCCCCCGGGGAGCGGGAGAGGGGGGTGAGCAGTTCTTC.

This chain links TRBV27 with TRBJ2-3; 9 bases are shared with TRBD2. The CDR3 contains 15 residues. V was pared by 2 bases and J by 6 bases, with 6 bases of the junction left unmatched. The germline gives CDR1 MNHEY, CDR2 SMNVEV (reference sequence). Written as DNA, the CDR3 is TGTGCCAGCAGTTTAGGATTAGCGGGAGTTGATACGCAGTATTTT. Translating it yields CASSLGLAGVDTQYF.

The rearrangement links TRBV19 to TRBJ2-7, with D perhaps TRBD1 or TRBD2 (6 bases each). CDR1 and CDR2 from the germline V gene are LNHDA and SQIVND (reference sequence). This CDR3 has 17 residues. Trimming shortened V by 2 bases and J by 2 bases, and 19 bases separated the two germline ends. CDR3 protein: CASSIRRGQGLPYEQYF. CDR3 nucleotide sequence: TGTGCCAGTAGTATACGGCGGGGCCAGGGGTTACCCTACGAGCAGTACTTC.

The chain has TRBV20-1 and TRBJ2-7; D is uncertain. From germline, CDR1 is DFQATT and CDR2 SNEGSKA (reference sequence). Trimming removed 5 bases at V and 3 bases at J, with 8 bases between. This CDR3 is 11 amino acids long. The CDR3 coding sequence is TGCAGTGCTGAAGGAGACTACGAGCAGTACTTC. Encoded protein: CSAEGDYEQYF.

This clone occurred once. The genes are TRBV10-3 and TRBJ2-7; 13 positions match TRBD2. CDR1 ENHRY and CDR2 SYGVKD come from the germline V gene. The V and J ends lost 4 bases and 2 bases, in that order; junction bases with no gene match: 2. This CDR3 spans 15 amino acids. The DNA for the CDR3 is TGTGCCATCAGTGCGGGGACTAGCGGGGCCTACGAGCAGTACTTC. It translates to CAISAGTSGAYEQYF.

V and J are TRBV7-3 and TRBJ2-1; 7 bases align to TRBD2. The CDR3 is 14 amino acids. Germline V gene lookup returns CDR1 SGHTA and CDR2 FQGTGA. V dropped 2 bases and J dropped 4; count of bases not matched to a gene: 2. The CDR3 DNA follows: TGTGCCAGCAGCTTAGGACTAGAGTACAATGAGCAGTTCTTC. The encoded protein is CASSLGLEYNEQFF.

CDR3 region: CASSVVQGSYGYTF. The CDR3, as DNA: TGTGCCAGCAGCGTAGTCCAGGGGAGCTATGGCTACACCTTC. The V gene is TRBV9, the J gene TRBJ1-2; tentative D call: TRBD1 (6 bases). The CDR3 totals 14 residues. V was shortened by 0 bases and J by 4 bases, with 10 bases between the two germline ends. Germline CDR1 reads SGDLS; CDR2 reads YYNGEE.

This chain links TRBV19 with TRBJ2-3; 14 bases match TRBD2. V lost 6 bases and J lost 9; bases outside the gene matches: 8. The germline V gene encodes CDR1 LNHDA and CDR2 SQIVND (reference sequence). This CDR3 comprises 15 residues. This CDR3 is CASRPTSGGVGTQYF. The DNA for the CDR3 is TGTGCCAGTAGACCGACTAGCGGGGGGGTCGGAACGCAGTATTTT.

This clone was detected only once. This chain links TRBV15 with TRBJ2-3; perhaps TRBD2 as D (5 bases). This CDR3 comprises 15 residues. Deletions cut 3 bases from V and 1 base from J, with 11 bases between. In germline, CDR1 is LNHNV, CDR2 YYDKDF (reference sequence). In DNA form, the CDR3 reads TGTGCCACCAGCAGCTGGTTGGGAGGCACAGATACGCAGTATTTT. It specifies CATSSWLGGTDTQYF.

The CDR3 sequence is CASSLDGTGGNGYTF. CDR3 sequence (DNA): TGTGCCAGCAGCTTAGATGGGACAGGGGGGAATGGCTACACCTTC. The J gene is TRBJ1-2, the V gene TRBV7-6, with 11 positions matching TRBD1. The V gene end was trimmed by 1 base and the J gene end by 6 bases; junction bases not matched to a gene: 4. Germline CDR1 reads SGHVS; CDR2 reads FNYEAQ. This CDR3 contains 15 residues.

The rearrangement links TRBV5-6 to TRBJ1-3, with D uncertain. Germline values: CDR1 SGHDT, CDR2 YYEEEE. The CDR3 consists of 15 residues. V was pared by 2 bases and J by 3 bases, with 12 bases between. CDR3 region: CASSFIEEGGNTIYF. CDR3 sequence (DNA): TGTGCCAGCAGCTTTATTGAGGAAGGTGGAAACACCATATATTTT.

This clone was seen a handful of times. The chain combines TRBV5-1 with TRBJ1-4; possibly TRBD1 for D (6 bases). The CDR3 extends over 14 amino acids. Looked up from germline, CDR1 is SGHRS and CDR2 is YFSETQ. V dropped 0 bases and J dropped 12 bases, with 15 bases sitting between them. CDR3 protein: CASSLAVTGMELFF. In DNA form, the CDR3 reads TGCGCCAGCAGCTTGGCCGTCACAGGGATGGAACTGTTTTTT.

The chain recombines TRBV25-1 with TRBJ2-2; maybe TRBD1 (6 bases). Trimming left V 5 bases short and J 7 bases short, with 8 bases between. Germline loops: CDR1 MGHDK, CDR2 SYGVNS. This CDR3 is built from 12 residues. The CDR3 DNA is TGTGCCAGCAGTAGGGACAACGGGGAGCTGTTTTTT. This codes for CASSRDNGELFF.

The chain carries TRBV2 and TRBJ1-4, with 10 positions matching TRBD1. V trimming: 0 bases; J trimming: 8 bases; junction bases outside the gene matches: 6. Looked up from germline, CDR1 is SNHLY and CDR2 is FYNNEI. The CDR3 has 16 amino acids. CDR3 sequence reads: CASSEASGTGVEKLFF. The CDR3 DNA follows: TGTGCCAGCAGTGAAGCCTCCGGGACAGGGGTAGAAAAACTGTTTTTT.

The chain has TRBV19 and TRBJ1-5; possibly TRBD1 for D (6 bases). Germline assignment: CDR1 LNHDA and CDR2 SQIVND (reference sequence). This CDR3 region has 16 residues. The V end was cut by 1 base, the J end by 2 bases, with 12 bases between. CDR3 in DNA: TGTGCCAGTAGTATAGCGCCGGGACACCGCAATCAGCCCCAGCATTTT. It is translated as CASSIAPGHRNQPQHF.

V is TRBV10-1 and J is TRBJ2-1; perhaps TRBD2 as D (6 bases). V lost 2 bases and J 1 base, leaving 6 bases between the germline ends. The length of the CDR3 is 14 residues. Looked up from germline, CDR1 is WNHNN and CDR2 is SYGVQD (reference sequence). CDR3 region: CASSESGSYNEQFF. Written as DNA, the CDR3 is TGCGCCAGCAGTGAGAGCGGGTCCTACAATGAGCAGTTCTTC.

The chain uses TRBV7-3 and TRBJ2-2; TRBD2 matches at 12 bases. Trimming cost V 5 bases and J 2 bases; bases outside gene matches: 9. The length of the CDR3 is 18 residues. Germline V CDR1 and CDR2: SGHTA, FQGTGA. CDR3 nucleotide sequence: TGTGCCAGCAGCCCAAGACTAGCGGGAGTAGCAAACACCGGGGAGCTGTTTTTT. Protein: CASSPRLAGVANTGELFF.